What follows are 8 T cell receptor beta chains derived from one specimen sequenced in a study of T cells in Graves' hyperthyroidism and ophthalmopathy. From RNA transcripts, TCR beta CDR3 regions were amplified. Primed by the HTBI set, a first-round RT-PCR was run on the TCR CDR3. TCRdb used MiXCR to reprocess the multiplex PCR reads, holding one entry per CDR3 protein. The sample contains about 700,000 distinct CDR3 sequences, 14% of which appear only once. The sample was blood. Receptors were obtained from a woman under 30 with Graves' hyperthyroidism.

This clonotype was observed at least ten times. The chain links TRBV2 to TRBJ2-1; 7 bases line up with TRBD2. Germline V lookup: CDR1 SNHLY, CDR2 FYNNEI. The length of the CDR3 is 16 residues. Trimming cost V 1 base and J 0 bases; bases outside gene matches: 3. The CDR3 reads CASSEVERGSYNEQFF. The CDR3 DNA follows: TGTGCCAGCAGTGAAGTCGAGCGGGGCTCCTACAATGAGCAGTTCTTC. Full variable domain (outside the CDR3, taken from reference TRBV2 and TRBJ2-1): EPEVTQTPSHQVTQMGQEVILRCVPISNHLYFYWYRQILGQKVEFLVSFYNNEISEKSEIFDDQFSVERPDGSNFTLKIRSTKLEDSAMYFCASSEVERGSYNEQFFGPGTRLTVL.

This clonotype has a handful of counts. This chain connects TRBV7-3 to TRBJ2-5; 8 bases are shared with TRBD2. V shed 2 bases, J shed 12 bases, and the junction held 5 bases outside the gene matches. The germline V gene encodes CDR1 SGHTA and CDR2 FQGTGA. CDR3 length: 12 amino acids. CDR3 coding DNA: TGTGCCAGCAGCTTACCCCCGGGGGGGAAGTACTTC. This sequence encodes CASSLPPGGKYF.

This clonotype was counted many times. The chain links TRBV11-3 to TRBJ2-1; 8 bases agree with TRBD2. The CDR3 loop spans 16 amino acids. Per germline, CDR1 SGHNT and CDR2 YENEEA. Trimming took 5 bases from V and 6 from J; bases not matched to a gene: 12. The CDR3 DNA reads TGTGCCAGCAGCCCAGGTAGCGGGACCAGGGGCAATGAGCAGTTCTTC. This encodes CASSPGSGTRGNEQFF. The complete variable domain, with remaining parts taken from reference TRBV11-3 and TRBJ2-1, reads EAGVVQSPRYKIIEKKQPVAFWCNPISGHNTLYWYLQNLGQGPELLIRYENEEAVDDSQLPKDRFSAERLKGVDSTLKIQPAELGDSAVYLCASSPGSGTRGNEQFFGPGTRLTVL.

This clonotype came up many times. The chain employs TRBV20-1 and TRBJ2-3, with 9 bases that match TRBD2. CDR3 length: 14 residues. Germline assignment: CDR1 DFQATT and CDR2 SNEGSKA (reference sequence). V shed 5 bases, J shed 2 bases, and the junction held 5 bases outside the gene matches. CDR3 residues: CSASTSGFTDTQYF. Here the CDR3 DNA reads TGCAGTGCTTCGACTAGCGGATTCACAGATACGCAGTATTTT.

This clonotype was seen at least ten times. The chain is built from TRBV30 and TRBJ2-3, with 15 bases fitting TRBD2. Germline lookup yields CDR1 GTSNPN and CDR2 SVGIG (reference sequence). V lost 5 bases, J lost 4 bases, and 10 bases stayed unmatched. There are 17 residues in the CDR3. CDR3 DNA: TGTGCCTGGGACGTCGCCAGGACTAGCGGGAGGGCAGATACGCAGTATTTT. It specifies CAWDVARTSGRADTQYF.

The chain recombines TRBV7-9 with TRBJ2-1; maybe TRBD2 (5 bases). The length of the CDR3 is 14 residues. Germline CDR1 and CDR2: SEHNR and FQNEAQ (reference sequence). The germline V and J ends were trimmed by 7 bases and 10 bases, with 20 bases remaining between them. The CDR3 is CASTRSGVVGEQFF. The CDR3 DNA reads as TGTGCCAGCACCCGCTCCGGGGTAGTTGGGGAGCAGTTCTTC.

This clonotype has a count of ten or more. The chain joins TRBV6-1 to TRBJ1-2, with D possibly TRBD1 on 6 matching bases. Trimming pared 5 bases from V and 5 bases from J, leaving 15 bases between. The length of the CDR3 is 14 residues. CDR1 is MNHNS and CDR2 is SASEGT in the germline V gene. Written as DNA, the CDR3 is TGTGCCAGCAGTCTTCACAGGGCTTCGTATGGCTACACCTTC. Residues: CASSLHRASYGYTF.

J is TRBJ1-4 and V is TRBV6-1; 7 bases match TRBD1. Germline V gene sequence: CDR1 MNHNS, CDR2 SASEGT. This CDR3 comprises 15 residues. Trimming took 5 bases from V and 5 from J; bases not matched to a gene: 8. In DNA, the CDR3 is TGTGCCAGCAGTCGGCTAGGGGGACAGAATGAAAAACTGTTTTTT. Protein product: CASSRLGGQNEKLFF.